These 10 T cell receptor beta chains were sequenced from one sample in a study of cytomegalovirus exposure and HLA in healthy donors. The PCR contained 60 Vbeta and 13 Jbeta primers. Generated by immunoSEQ multiplex PCR, the TCRdb table keeps only in-frame clones and is missing some. The sample consists of 150,000 to 200,000 clones, around 77% of them appearing once. The sequencing sample was made of PBMCs. Receptors originate from a female donor in good health and CMV-seronegative.

The genes are TRBV5-4 and TRBJ2-7; a possible D gene is TRBD2 (7 bases). The V end lost 4 bases, the J end lost 4 bases, and 21 bases lay between the germline ends. Germline assignment: CDR1 SGHNT and CDR2 YYREEE (reference sequence). This CDR3 is 16 amino acids long. The CDR3 loop is CASSRGGTREMYEQYF. As DNA, the CDR3 is TGTGCCAGCAGCAGGGGGGGGACACGGGAAATGTACGAGCAGTACTTC.

The chain combines TRBV6-5 with TRBJ2-1, with D perhaps matching TRBD2 (6 bases). Deletions cut 6 bases from V and 1 base from J, with 13 bases between. Germline lookup yields CDR1 MNHEY and CDR2 SVGAGI. This CDR3 has 15 residues. The CDR3 DNA follows: TGTGCCAGCAGGAAAGAAGCGGGTTCCTACAATGAGCAGTTCTTC. Encoded protein: CASRKEAGSYNEQFF.

The DNA for the CDR3 is TGTGCCAGCAGCCTGGACAGATTTTCACCCCTCCACTTT. Its translation is CASSLDRFSPLHF. The chain is built from TRBV7-8 and TRBJ1-6, with a tentative D call TRBD1 (6 bases). CDR3 length equals 13 residues. Trimming left V 5 bases short and J 9 bases short, with 11 bases between. Germline CDR1 and CDR2: SGHVS and FQNEAQ.

This clone was recorded a few times. V is TRBV9 and J is TRBJ2-7, with 7 bases aligning to TRBD1. The CDR3 runs 15 residues. The V gene end was trimmed by 4 bases and the J gene end by 3 bases; junction bases not matched to a gene: 10. The germline V gene has CDR1 SGDLS and CDR2 YYNGEE. The CDR3 DNA is TGTGCCAGCAGCTTTACCGGGACAGCCCACTACGAGCAGTACTTC. Translating it yields CASSFTGTAHYEQYF.

The chain is built from TRBV7-9 and TRBJ2-6; 7 positions match TRBD2. The germline gives CDR1 SEHNR, CDR2 FQNEAQ (reference sequence). This CDR3 has 16 amino acids. With V trimmed by 1 base and J by 2 bases, 2 bases remained unmatched. The CDR3: CASSLVRGAGANVLTF. CDR3 DNA: TGTGCCAGCAGCTTAGTTCGGGGGGCTGGGGCCAACGTCCTGACTTTC.

V gene TRBV5-1 combines with J gene TRBJ1-1; a weak D match, TRBD1 (6 bases). Trimming shortened V by 0 bases and J by 2 bases, and 17 bases separated the two germline ends. This CDR3 contains 17 residues. Germline lookup yields CDR1 SGHRS and CDR2 YFSETQ. The CDR3 loop is CASSLDPAGARNTEAFF. The CDR3 DNA sequence: TGCGCCAGCAGCTTGGACCCTGCGGGGGCAAGAAACACTGAAGCTTTCTTT.

This sequence joins TRBV6-1 and TRBJ2-7; 12 nucleotides match TRBD2. Germline V gives CDR1 MNHNS, CDR2 SASEGT. The CDR3 consists of 18 residues. V trimming: 4 bases; J trimming: 3 bases; junction bases outside the gene matches: 13. The CDR3 region is CASSGGASGRATLYEQYF. CDR3 nucleotide sequence: TGTGCCAGCAGTGGAGGGGCTAGCGGGAGGGCGACCCTCTACGAGCAGTACTTC.

The chain recombines TRBV7-9 with TRBJ2-2, with 8 bases aligning to TRBD1. The CDR3 contains 17 residues. V was pared by 3 bases and J by 2 bases, with 8 bases of the junction left unmatched. Germline CDR1 reads SEHNR; CDR2 reads FQNEAQ (reference sequence). CDR3 sequence (DNA): TGTGCCAGCAGCTTTCCCGCCGGGACAGGTAACACCGGGGAGCTGTTTTTT. This gives the protein CASSFPAGTGNTGELFF. The variable domain in full, completed from reference TRBV7-9 and TRBJ2-2, reads DTGVSQNPRHKITKRGQNVTFRCDPISEHNRLYWYRQTLGQGPEFLTYFQNEAQLEKSRLLSDRFSAERPKGSFSTLEIQRTEQGDSAMYLCASSFPAGTGNTGELFFGEGSRLTVL.

The chain uses TRBV7-6 and TRBJ2-5; 9 bases agree with TRBD2. V gave up 5 bases and J gave up 4 bases; unmatched junction bases: 8. The length of the CDR3 is 15 residues. Germline lookup yields CDR1 SGHVS and CDR2 FNYEAQ. As DNA, the CDR3 is TGTGCCAGCAGCCCTATAGCGGGGGAATCAGAGACCCAGTACTTC. As protein: CASSPIAGESETQYF.

The rearrangement joins TRBV28 to TRBJ2-7; D not certain. Germline CDR1 is MDHEN and CDR2 is SYDVKM. This CDR3 comprises 14 residues. Trimming took 6 bases from V and 2 from J, leaving 14 bases between them. The CDR3 spells CASSPALGPYEQYF. The CDR3, as DNA: TGTGCCAGCAGCCCCGCTCTTGGGCCCTACGAGCAGTACTTC.